The following is a T cell receptor beta chain sequence with its context. These data originate in a study of low-dose radiotherapy and immunotherapy resistance in tumors. The V gene lost 8 bases and the J gene lost 1 base, with 12 bases spanning the gap. The CDR3 loop spans 13 amino acids. Germline CDR1 and CDR2: SGHRS and YFSETQ. Time point indicated: before trial treatment. Alpha- and beta-chain coverage of first-strand cDNA came from TRAV- and TRBV-specific primers. The TCRs were subjected to amplification over about 19 PCR cycles employing a constant-region primer in conjunction with a V-primer adapter. TCRdb re-called the reads through MiXCR, storing one row per CDR3 protein. The sample has some 57,000 distinct CDR3 sequences, roughly a quarter seen once; the top ten hold approximately 5.4%.

This specimen was PBMCs, taken before treatment. The clonotype originates from a male donor with prostate cancer. The V and J genes are TRBV5-1 and TRBJ2-5; D tentatively reads TRBD1 or TRBD2 (5 bases each). This CDR3 reads CASLGRSQETQYF. CDR3 coding DNA: TGCGCCAGTCTGGGACGCTCCCAAGAGACCCAGTACTTC.